The 8 T cell receptor beta chains presented below share a single source sample, sequenced in a study of Ad26.COV2.S vaccination and SARS-CoV-2 variants. Using immunoSEQ multiplex PCR, the repertoire was profiled, and TCRdb retains in-frame clones only, with some absent. In the table there are approximately 360,000 clones, around 82% of which are singletons. Treatment noted: 15 to 20 received Ad26.COV2.S at low or high dose, single or two shots; a few received placebo; per-sample allocation not given. Sampling was done on day 63 after the first vaccine or placebo injection. This material consisted of peripheral blood, taken in a trial of Ad26.COV2.S vaccine versus placebo. These receptors all come from a person between 18 and 65 years old who received the Ad26.COV2.S COVID-19 vaccine or a placebo.

The V call is TRBV27, the J call TRBJ1-2, with D perhaps matching TRBD1 (6 bases). CDR1 is MNHEY and CDR2 is SMNVEV in the germline V gene (reference sequence). The V and J ends lost 6 bases and 2 bases respectively, with 16 bases between them. The CDR3 contains 15 residues. The chain's CDR3 is CASSILGQTNYGYTF. The CDR3 bases are TGTGCCAGCAGCATATTAGGACAGACGAACTATGGCTACACCTTC.

The chain links TRBV2 to TRBJ2-1; maybe TRBD2 (6 bases). Trimming took off 6 bases at V and 3 bases at J, with 12 bases between the two ends. Germline V lookup: CDR1 SNHLY, CDR2 FYNNEI. CDR3 length: 14 residues. In nucleotides, the CDR3 is TGTGCCAGCAGCCCCAGGCGGGACTACAATGAGCAGTTCTTC. Its protein is CASSPRRDYNEQFF.

The chain couples TRBV18 to TRBJ1-6, with 7 bases matching TRBD1. From germline, CDR1 is KGHSH and CDR2 LQKENI. V shed 1 base, J shed 0 bases, and the junction held 6 bases outside the gene matches. The CDR3 is made up of 18 amino acids. The CDR3 here is CASSPQGPGGSYNSPLHF. CDR3 sequence (DNA): TGTGCCAGCTCACCACAGGGGCCAGGGGGCTCCTATAATTCACCCCTCCACTTT.

The rearrangement links TRBV12-5 to TRBJ2-7, with 11 bases matching TRBD1. This CDR3 has 16 amino acids. The trim removed 0 bases at V and 4 bases at J, leaving 5 bases unmatched. The V gene's germline CDR1 is LGHNT and CDR2 FRNRAP. In DNA form, the CDR3 reads TGTGCTAGTGGTTTGGTACGGGGACAGGGGGGTTACGAGCAGTACTTC. Its translation: CASGLVRGQGGYEQYF.

J is TRBJ2-3 and V is TRBV7-2; D is undetermined. V lost 0 bases and J 6 bases, leaving 10 bases between the germline ends. In germline, CDR1 is SGHTA, CDR2 FQGNSA. The CDR3 contains 14 residues. CDR3 residues: CASSLAGIRDTQYF. The CDR3 coding sequence is TGTGCCAGCAGCTTAGCGGGGATTAGGGATACGCAGTATTTT.

V usage is TRBV4-1 and J usage is TRBJ1-2; 7 bases align to TRBD1. CDR1 is MGHRA, CDR2 YSYEKL, per germline. CDR3 size: 12 residues. With V trimmed by 0 bases and J by 12 bases, 4 bases remained unmatched. The CDR3 DNA follows: TGCGCCAGCAGCCAAGAGGACAGGCGTCACACCTTC. Translating it yields CASSQEDRRHTF.

The chain uses TRBV5-1 and TRBJ2-5; the match to TRBD2 covers 8 bases. Germline V CDR1 and CDR2: SGHRS, YFSETQ. The CDR3 runs to 15 residues. The ends lost 0 bases at V and 5 bases at J; junction bases unmatched: 6. The CDR3 sequence is CASSLAPRGGETQYF. In DNA, the CDR3 is TGCGCCAGCAGCTTGGCCCCCCGGGGGGGGGAGACCCAGTACTTC.

CDR3: CASSVRSPWGNTIYF. Written as DNA, the CDR3 is TGTGCCAGCAGTGTGAGGTCACCTTGGGGAAACACCATATATTTT. This rearrangement joins TRBV2 to TRBJ1-3, with no clear D. The CDR3 consists of 15 residues. V gave up 4 bases and J gave up 4 bases, with 14 bases separating them. The germline CDR1 and CDR2 sequences are SNHLY and FYNNEI.